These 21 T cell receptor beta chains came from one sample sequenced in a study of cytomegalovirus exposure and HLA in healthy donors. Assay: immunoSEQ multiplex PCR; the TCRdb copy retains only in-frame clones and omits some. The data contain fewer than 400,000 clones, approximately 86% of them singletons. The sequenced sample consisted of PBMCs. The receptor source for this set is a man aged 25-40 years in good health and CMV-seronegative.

CDR3 coding DNA: TGTGCCAGCAGTTACGCAGGAGGCGCCTACGAGCAGTACTTC. Residues: CASSYAGGAYEQYF. The rearrangement uses TRBV6-5 and TRBJ2-7, with D tentatively TRBD2 (5 bases). In germline, CDR1 is MNHEY, CDR2 SVGAGI. With 2 bases removed from V and 2 bases from J, the gap between germline ends came to 10 bases. This CDR3 region has 14 residues.

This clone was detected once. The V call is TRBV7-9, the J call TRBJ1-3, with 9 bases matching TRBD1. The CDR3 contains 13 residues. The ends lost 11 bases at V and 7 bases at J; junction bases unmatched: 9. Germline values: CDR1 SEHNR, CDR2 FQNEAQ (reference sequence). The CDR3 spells CAADRGSRNTIYF. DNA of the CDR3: TGTGCCGCCGACAGGGGGTCACGGAACACCATATATTTT.

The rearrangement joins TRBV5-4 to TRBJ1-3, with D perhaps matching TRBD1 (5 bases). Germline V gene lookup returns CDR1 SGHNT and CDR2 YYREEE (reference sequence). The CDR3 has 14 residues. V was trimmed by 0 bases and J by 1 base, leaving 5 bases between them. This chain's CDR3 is CASSLAGSGNTIYF. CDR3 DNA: TGTGCCAGCAGCTTGGCAGGGTCTGGAAACACCATATATTTT.

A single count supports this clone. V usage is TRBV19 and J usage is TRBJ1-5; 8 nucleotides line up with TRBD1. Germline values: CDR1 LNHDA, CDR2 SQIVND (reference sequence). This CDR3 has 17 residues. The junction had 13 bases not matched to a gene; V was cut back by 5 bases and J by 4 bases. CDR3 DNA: TGTGCCAGTAGTCGAACCCCGGTGCAGGGGGCGAATCAGCCCCAGCATTTT. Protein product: CASSRTPVQGANQPQHF.

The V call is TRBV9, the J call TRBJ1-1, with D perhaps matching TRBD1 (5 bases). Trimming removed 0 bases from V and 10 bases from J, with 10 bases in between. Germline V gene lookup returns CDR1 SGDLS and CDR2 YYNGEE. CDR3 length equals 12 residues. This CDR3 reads CASSVGFGAAFF. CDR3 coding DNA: TGTGCCAGCAGCGTAGGTTTTGGGGCAGCTTTCTTT.

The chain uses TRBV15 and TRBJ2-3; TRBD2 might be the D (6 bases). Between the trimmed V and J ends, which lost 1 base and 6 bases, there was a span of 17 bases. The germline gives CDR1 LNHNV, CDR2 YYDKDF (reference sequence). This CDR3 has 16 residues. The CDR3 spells CATSRGRGLLEDTQYF. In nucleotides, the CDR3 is TGTGCCACCAGCAGAGGGAGGGGACTCCTTGAGGATACGCAGTATTTT. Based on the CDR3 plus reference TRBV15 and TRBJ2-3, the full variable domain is DAMVIQNPRYQVTQFGKPVTLSCSQTLNHNVMYWYQQKSSQAPKLLFHYYDKDFNNEADTPDNFQSRRPNTSFCFLDIRSPGLGDTAMYLCATSRGRGLLEDTQYFGPGTRLTVL.

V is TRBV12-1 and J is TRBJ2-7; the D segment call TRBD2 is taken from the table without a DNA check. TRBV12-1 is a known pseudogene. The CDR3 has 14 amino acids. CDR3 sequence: CASSPGDLLYEQYF. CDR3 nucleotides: TGTGCCAGCAGCCCGGGGGACTTACTTTACGAGCAGTACTTC.

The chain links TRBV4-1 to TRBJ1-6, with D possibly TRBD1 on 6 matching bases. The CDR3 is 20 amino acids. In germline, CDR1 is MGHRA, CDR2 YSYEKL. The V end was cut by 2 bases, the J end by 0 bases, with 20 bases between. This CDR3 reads CASSQWGHKRTSSYNSPLHF. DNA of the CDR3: TGCGCCAGCAGCCAATGGGGACACAAAAGGACGAGCTCCTATAATTCACCCCTCCACTTT.

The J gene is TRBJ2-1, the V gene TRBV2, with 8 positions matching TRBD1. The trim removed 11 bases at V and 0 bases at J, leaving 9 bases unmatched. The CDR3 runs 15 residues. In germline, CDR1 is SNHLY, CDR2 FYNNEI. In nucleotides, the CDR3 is TGTGCCTCTTACCGAGGACAGGGCTCCTACAATGAGCAGTTCTTC. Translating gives CASYRGQGSYNEQFF.

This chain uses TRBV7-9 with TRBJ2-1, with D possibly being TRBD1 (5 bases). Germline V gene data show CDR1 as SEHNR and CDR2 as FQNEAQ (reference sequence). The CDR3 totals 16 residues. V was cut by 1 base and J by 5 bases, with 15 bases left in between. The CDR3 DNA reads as TGTGCCAGCAGCTTAGTTCAAGGGGCGATCAACAATGAGCAGTTCTTC. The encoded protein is CASSLVQGAINNEQFF.

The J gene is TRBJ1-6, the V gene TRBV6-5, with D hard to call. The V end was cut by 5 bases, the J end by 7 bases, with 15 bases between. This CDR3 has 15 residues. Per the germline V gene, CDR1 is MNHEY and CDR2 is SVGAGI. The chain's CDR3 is CASSQSLPGNSPLHF. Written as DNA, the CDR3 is TGTGCCAGCAGTCAAAGCCTCCCGGGGAATTCACCCCTCCACTTT.

Written as DNA, the CDR3 is TGTGCCAGCAGCAAAGCGCTGGGGCAGGGGAAAGGCAATGAGCAGTTCTTC. This sequence encodes CASSKALGQGKGNEQFF. The rearrangement uses TRBV21-1 and TRBJ2-1; the D call in the table, TRBD1, was not verified against the DNA. TRBV21-1 is listed as a pseudogene. This CDR3 spans 17 amino acids.

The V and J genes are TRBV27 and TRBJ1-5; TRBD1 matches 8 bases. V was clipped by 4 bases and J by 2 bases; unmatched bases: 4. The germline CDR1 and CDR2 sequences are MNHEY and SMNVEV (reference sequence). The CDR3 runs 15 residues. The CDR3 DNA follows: TGTGCCAGCAGTTACGGACAGGGAGGCAATCAGCCCCAGCATTTT. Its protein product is CASSYGQGGNQPQHF.

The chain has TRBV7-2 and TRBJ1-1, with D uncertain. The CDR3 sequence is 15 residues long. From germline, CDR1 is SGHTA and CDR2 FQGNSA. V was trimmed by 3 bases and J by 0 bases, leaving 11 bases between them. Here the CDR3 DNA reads TGTGCCAGCAGCTTTTGGACGGGGATGAACACTGAAGCTTTCTTT. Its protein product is CASSFWTGMNTEAFF.

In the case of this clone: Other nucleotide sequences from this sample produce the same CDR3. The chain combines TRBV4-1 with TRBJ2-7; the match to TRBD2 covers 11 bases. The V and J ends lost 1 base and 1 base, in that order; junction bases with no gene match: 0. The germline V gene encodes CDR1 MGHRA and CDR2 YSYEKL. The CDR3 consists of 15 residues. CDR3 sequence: CASSQVAGGSYEQYF. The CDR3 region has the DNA TGCGCCAGCAGCCAAGTAGCGGGGGGGTCCTACGAGCAGTACTTC.

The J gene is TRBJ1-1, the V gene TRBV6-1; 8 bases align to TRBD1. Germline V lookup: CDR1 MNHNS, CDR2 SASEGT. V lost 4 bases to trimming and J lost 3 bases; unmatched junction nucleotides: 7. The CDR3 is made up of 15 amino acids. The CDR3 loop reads CASSGDRGVDTEAFF. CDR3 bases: TGTGCCAGCAGTGGAGACAGGGGAGTGGACACTGAAGCTTTCTTT.

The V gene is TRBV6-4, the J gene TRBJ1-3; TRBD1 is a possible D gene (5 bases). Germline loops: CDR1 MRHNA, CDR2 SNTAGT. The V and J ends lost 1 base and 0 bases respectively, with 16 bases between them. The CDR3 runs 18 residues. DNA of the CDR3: TGTGCCAGCAGTGACTGCCCCGCCAAGGGACTCTCTGGAAACACCATATATTTT. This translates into CASSDCPAKGLSGNTIYF.

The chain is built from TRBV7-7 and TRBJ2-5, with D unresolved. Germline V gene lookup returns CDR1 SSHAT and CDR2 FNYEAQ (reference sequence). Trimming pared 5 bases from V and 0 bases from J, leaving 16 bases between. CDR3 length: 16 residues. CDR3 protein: CASSPNPTEYQETQYF. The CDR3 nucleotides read TGTGCCAGCAGCCCCAACCCTACCGAGTACCAAGAGACCCAGTACTTC.

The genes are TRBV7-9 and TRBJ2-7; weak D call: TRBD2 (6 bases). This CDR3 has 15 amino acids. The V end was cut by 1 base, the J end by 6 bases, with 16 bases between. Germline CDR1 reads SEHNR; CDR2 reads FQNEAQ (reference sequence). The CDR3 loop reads CASSLVGGRSPEQYF. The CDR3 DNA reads TGTGCCAGCAGCTTAGTGGGGGGAAGATCCCCCGAGCAGTACTTC.

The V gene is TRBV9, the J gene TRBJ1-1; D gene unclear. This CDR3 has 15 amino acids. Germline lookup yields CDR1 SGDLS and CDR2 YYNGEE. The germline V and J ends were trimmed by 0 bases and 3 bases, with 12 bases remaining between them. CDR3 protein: CASSVAPGEYTEAFF. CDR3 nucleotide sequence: TGTGCCAGCAGCGTAGCTCCCGGGGAGTACACTGAAGCTTTCTTT.

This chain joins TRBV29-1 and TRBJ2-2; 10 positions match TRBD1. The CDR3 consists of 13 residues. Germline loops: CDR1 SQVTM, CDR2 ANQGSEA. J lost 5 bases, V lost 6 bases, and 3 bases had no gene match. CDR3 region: CSVRTGGTGELFF. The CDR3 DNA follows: TGCAGCGTGCGGACAGGGGGTACCGGGGAGCTGTTTTTT.